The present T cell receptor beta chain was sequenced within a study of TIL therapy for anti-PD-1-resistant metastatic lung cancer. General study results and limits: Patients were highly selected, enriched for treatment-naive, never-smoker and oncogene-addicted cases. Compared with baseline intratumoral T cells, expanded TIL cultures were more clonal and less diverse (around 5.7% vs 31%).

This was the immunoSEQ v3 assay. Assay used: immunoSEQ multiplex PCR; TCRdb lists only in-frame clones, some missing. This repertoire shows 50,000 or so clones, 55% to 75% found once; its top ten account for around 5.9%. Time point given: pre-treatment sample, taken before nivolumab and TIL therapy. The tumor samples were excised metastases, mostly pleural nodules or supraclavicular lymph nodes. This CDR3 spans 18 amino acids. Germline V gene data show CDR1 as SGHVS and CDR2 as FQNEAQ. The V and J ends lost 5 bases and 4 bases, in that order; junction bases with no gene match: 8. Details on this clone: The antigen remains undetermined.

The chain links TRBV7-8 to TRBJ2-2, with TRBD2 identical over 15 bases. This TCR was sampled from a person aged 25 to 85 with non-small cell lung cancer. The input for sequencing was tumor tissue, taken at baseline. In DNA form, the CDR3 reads TGTGCCAGCAGCCCGGGAGGGACTAGCGGGAGGAGCACCGGGGAGCTGTTTTTT. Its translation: CASSPGGTSGRSTGELFF.